Presented here are 8 T cell receptor beta chains from one specimen sequenced in a study of cytomegalovirus exposure and HLA in healthy donors. Researchers ran the PCR with 60 Vbeta and 13 Jbeta primers. The repertoire was sequenced with immunoSEQ multiplex PCR; TCRdb's copy has only in-frame clones and lacks some. This sample has some 190,000 clones, with 75% to 80% found just once. The sequencing input was PBMCs. These receptors were collected from a woman in her twenties or thirties in good health and CMV-seropositive.

The rearrangement joins TRBV18 to TRBJ2-5, with no clear D. V was cut by 6 bases and J by 1 base, with 12 bases left in between. In germline, CDR1 is KGHSH, CDR2 LQKENI. This CDR3 is 14 amino acids long. The DNA of the CDR3 is TGTGCCAGCTCCTTTGCAGAGGCCCAAGAGACCCAGTACTTC. This sequence encodes CASSFAEAQETQYF. The whole variable domain, filled in from reference TRBV18 and TRBJ2-5, reads NAGVMQNPRHLVRRRGQEARLRCSPMKGHSHVYWYRQLPEEGLKFMVYLQKENIIDESGMPKERFSAEFPKEGPSILRIQQVVRGDSAAYFCASSFAEAQETQYFGPGTRLLVL.

The chain uses TRBV7-9 and TRBJ2-7; possibly TRBD2 for D (5 bases). The CDR3 covers 15 residues. V was clipped by 3 bases and J by 4 bases, with 16 bases between them. Germline assignment: CDR1 SEHNR and CDR2 FQNEAQ (reference sequence). The CDR3 loop is CASSFPGPAGYEQYF. CDR3 bases: TGTGCCAGCAGCTTTCCAGGACCCGCGGGTTACGAGCAGTACTTC.

The rearrangement joins TRBV7-8 to TRBJ1-4, with D unresolved. Trimming removed 2 bases at V and 8 bases at J, with 15 bases between. The CDR3 has 15 amino acids. Germline V lookup: CDR1 SGHVS, CDR2 FQNEAQ. The CDR3 bases are TGTGCCAGCAGCTTACGGGTTCACCAAAACGAAAAACTGTTTTTT. Protein product: CASSLRVHQNEKLFF. The full variable domain, in which reference TRBV7-8 and TRBJ1-4 provide the parts outside the CDR3, is GAGVSQSPRYKVAKRGQDVALRCDPISGHVSLFWYQQALGQGPEFLTYFQNEAQLDKSGLPSDRFFAERPEGSVSTLKIQRTQQEDSAVYLCASSLRVHQNEKLFFGSGTQLSVL.

This clone was seen a single time. The V call is TRBV5-6, the J call TRBJ1-6, with D possibly matching TRBD1 (5 bases). Germline CDR1 and CDR2: SGHDT and YYEEEE. V gave up 3 bases and J gave up 8 bases, with 9 bases separating them. The CDR3 sequence is 13 residues long. The CDR3 DNA sequence: TGTGCCAGCAGCTGGGTGACAGATTCACCCCTCCACTTT. This gives the protein CASSWVTDSPLHF.

V gene TRBV7-2 combines with J gene TRBJ1-5, with a tentative D call TRBD1 (6 bases). The CDR3 runs 15 residues. Germline lookup yields CDR1 SGHTA and CDR2 FQGNSA. The V gene lost 5 bases and the J gene lost 4 bases, with 15 bases spanning the gap. The CDR3 protein is CASSAIGTLNQPQHF. For the CDR3, the DNA is TGTGCCAGCAGCGCCATCGGGACACTGAATCAGCCCCAGCATTTT.

This clone was counted a few times. The J gene is TRBJ1-1, the V gene TRBV6-6, with D uncertain. Germline CDR1 is MNHNY and CDR2 is SVGAGI (reference sequence). V was cut by 0 bases and J by 1 base, with 6 bases left in between. The CDR3 is made up of 14 amino acids. The CDR3 loop is CASSYSAENTEAFF. The CDR3 nucleotides read TGTGCCAGCAGTTACTCAGCGGAGAACACTGAAGCTTTCTTT.

The J gene is TRBJ2-7, the V gene TRBV30; the D gene is possibly TRBD1 (7 bases). CDR1 is GTSNPN, CDR2 SVGIG, per germline (reference sequence). This CDR3 contains 14 residues. Trimming removed 3 bases at V and 5 bases at J, with 17 bases between. The CDR3 reads CAWSRRGGGHEQYF. The CDR3 coding sequence is TGTGCCTGGAGCCGTAGAGGAGGGGGCCACGAGCAGTACTTC.

This rearrangement joins TRBV2 to TRBJ2-1; D is uncertain. Germline assignment: CDR1 SNHLY and CDR2 FYNNEI. With 7 bases removed from V and 4 bases from J, the gap between germline ends came to 11 bases. The length of the CDR3 is 13 residues. Here the CDR3 reads CASNSRRYNEQFF. The CDR3 nucleotides read TGTGCCAGCAATTCCAGAAGATACAATGAGCAGTTCTTC.